This is a list of T cell receptor beta chains from one sample in a study of OX40 agonist ivuxolimab in advanced cancers. Repertoires were generated with immunoSEQ multiplex PCR, while TCRdb's copy carries only in-frame clones and drops some. The data contain 20,000 or so clones, roughly 86% of them singletons. This sample comprised CD4+ or CD8+ T cells sorted from blood, obtained in a trial of the OX40 agonist ivuxolimab. The origin of the receptors is an adult with an advanced solid tumor such as melanoma, head and neck, liver or kidney cancer. The CDR3 runs from the conserved cysteine through the conserved F or W. A D gene is named only where the DNA matches it firmly. Only some rows state a clone size, as once, few, many or a class for expanded clones.

d_gene	abundance	j_gene	v_gene	CDR3aa	CDR3nt
TRBD1	NA	TRBJ2-5	TRBV6-5	CASSYGTGLQETQYF	TGTGCCAGCAGTTACGGGACAGGCCTCCAAGAGACCCAGTACTTC
NA	NA	TRBJ2-3	TRBV4-1	CASSQGGLGSTDTQYF	TGCGCCAGCAGCCAAGGTGGACTTGGCAGCACAGATACGCAGTATTTT
TRBD1	NA	TRBJ2-1	TRBV6-4	CATPPGTGNEQFF	TGTGCCACCCCCCCAGGGACAGGCAATGAGCAGTTCTTC
NA	NA	TRBJ2-5	TRBV9	CASNSGGGYQETQYF	TGTGCCAGCAACTCCGGGGGCGGGTACCAAGAGACCCAGTACTTC
NA	NA	TRBJ2-5	TRBV29-1	CSVDDSQWAGVQETQYF	TGCAGCGTTGATGACAGCCAGTGGGCAGGCGTCCAAGAGACCCAGTACTTC
NA	NA	TRBJ2-7	TRBV11-2	CASSLGFYEQYF	TGTGCCAGCAGCCTGGGGTTCTACGAGCAGTACTTC
NA	NA	TRBJ2-7	TRBV7-7	CASSVGHLPYEQYF	TGTGCTAGCAGCGTCGGACACCTACCCTACGAGCAGTACTTC
TRBD1	NA	TRBJ2-6	TRBV5-4	CASSGQGRFSGANVLTF	TGTGCCAGCAGCGGACAGGGAAGATTCTCTGGGGCCAACGTCCTGACTTTC
NA	once	TRBJ2-6	TRBV5-1	CASSWKTGDSSSGANVLTF	TGCGCCAGCAGCTGGAAAACAGGGGACTCAAGCTCTGGGGCCAACGTCCTGACTTTC
TRBD1	NA	TRBJ2-7	TRBV9	CASSVGGGTGRNEQYF	TGTGCCAGCAGCGTGGGAGGGGGGACAGGGAGGAACGAGCAGTACTTC
NA	NA	TRBJ2-5	TRBV4-1	CASSQDPGAGETQYF	TGCGCCAGCAGCCAAGATCCGGGGGCCGGGGAGACCCAGTACTTC
TRBD1	NA	TRBJ2-3	TRBV4-1	CASSQDPTGSDTQYF	TGCGCCAGCAGCCAAGATCCGACAGGGTCAGATACGCAGTATTTT
NA	once	TRBJ2-5	TRBV13	CASSLGRGGETQYF	TGTGCCAGCAGCTTAGGTAGGGGGGGAGAGACCCAGTACTTC
NA	NA	TRBJ2-7	TRBV7-2	CASSFGTLGEQYF	TGTGCCAGCAGCTTCGGGACACTGGGGGAGCAGTACTTC
NA	once	TRBJ2-2	TRBV28	CASRLHTANTGELFF	TGTGCCAGCAGACTTCACACGGCGAACACCGGGGAGCTGTTTTTT
NA	NA	TRBJ2-1	TRBV28	CASSLGGHNEQFF	TGTGCCAGCAGTCTCGGTGGCCACAATGAGCAGTTCTTC
NA	NA	TRBJ1-3	TRBV7-9	CASSDGPFSGNTIYF	TGTGCCAGCAGCGATGGACCATTCTCTGGAAACACCATATATTTT
NA	NA	TRBJ2-2	TRBV6-5	CASSPGGTATGELFF	TGTGCCAGCAGTCCCGGGGGGACAGCAACCGGGGAGCTGTTTTTT
TRBD2	NA	TRBJ2-1	TRBV7-7	CASSLETPRASGIYNEQFF	TGTGCTAGCAGCTTAGAAACCCCACGGGCTAGCGGGATATACAATGAGCAGTTCTTC
NA	NA	TRBJ2-3	TRBV28	CASSWTQPGTDTQYF	TGTGCCAGCAGTTGGACCCAGCCAGGCACAGATACGCAGTATTTT
NA	NA	TRBJ2-7	TRBV7-2	CASSLGPSAYEQYF	TGTGCCAGCAGCTTAGGGCCCTCGGCCTACGAGCAGTACTTC
NA	NA	TRBJ2-7	TRBV27	CASSKHPPDNYEQYF	TGTGCCAGCAGCAAACATCCGCCGGACAACTACGAGCAGTACTTC
NA	NA	TRBJ2-7	TRBV5-1	CASSLGTPYEQYF	TGCGCCAGCAGCTTGGGGACACCCTACGAGCAGTACTTC
NA	NA	TRBJ1-5	TRBV27	CASSSGANQPQHF	TGTGCCAGCAGCTCGGGGGCCAATCAGCCCCAGCATTTT
TRBD2	NA	TRBJ2-3	TRBV9	CASSVVPSGSADTQYF	TGTGCCAGCAGCGTAGTCCCTAGCGGGAGTGCAGATACGCAGTATTTT
NA	NA	TRBJ2-1	TRBV28	CASGDPPEQFF	TGTGCCAGCGGGGACCCCCCGGAGCAGTTCTTC
NA	few	TRBJ1-5	TRBV28	CASSLLHGSSKDQPQHF	TGTGCCAGCAGTTTGCTGCACGGTAGTAGTAAGGATCAGCCCCAGCATTTT
TRBD1	NA	TRBJ2-7	TRBV13	CASSHGQGSYEQYF	TGTGCCAGCAGCCACGGACAGGGGTCCTACGAGCAGTACTTC
TRBD2	NA	TRBJ2-3	TRBV27	CASQGLAARTDTQYF	TGTGCCAGCCAAGGACTAGCTGCCCGCACAGATACGCAGTATTTT
TRBD2	NA	TRBJ2-7	TRBV19	CASSISGRAVLYEQYF	TGTGCCAGTAGTATATCGGGGAGGGCGGTCCTCTACGAGCAGTACTTC
NA	NA	TRBJ2-4	TRBV11-2	CASSPNGNIQYF	TGTGCCAGCAGCCCCAACGGAAACATTCAGTACTTC
NA	NA	TRBJ1-2	TRBV5-8	CARQGYGYTF	TGTGCCAGACAGGGCTATGGCTACACCTTC
TRBD2	NA	TRBJ2-1	TRBV27	CASSTVIQRENLEQFF	TGTGCCTCCTCCACCGTAATCCAGCGGGAGAATCTTGAGCAGTTCTTC
NA	NA	TRBJ2-2	TRBV7-6	CASSFYRDSGTGELFF	TGTGCCAGCAGCTTTTACCGGGATAGCGGCACCGGGGAGCTGTTTTTT
NA	NA	TRBJ2-5	TRBV27	CASSFIGPSQETQYF	TGTGCCAGCAGTTTTATAGGACCGAGCCAAGAGACCCAGTACTTC
NA	NA	TRBJ2-7	TRBV29-1	CSSLSGNSYEQYF	TGCAGCTCGTTGAGTGGCAATTCCTACGAGCAGTACTTC
NA	NA	TRBJ2-7	TRBV6-6	CASTRDTVPGEQYF	TGTGCCAGCACTCGCGATACCGTACCAGGCGAGCAGTACTTC
NA	NA	TRBJ2-2	TRBV9	CASSIREINTGELFF	TGTGCCAGCAGCATCCGGGAAATAAACACCGGGGAGCTGTTTTTT
TRBD1	NA	TRBJ2-7	TRBV5-1	CASSLRGGQGTYEQYF	TGCGCCAGCAGCTTGAGAGGGGGACAGGGAACCTACGAGCAGTACTTC
NA	NA	TRBJ2-7	TRBV7-3	CASSPTGLIDYEQYF	TGTGCCAGCAGCCCCACAGGGTTGATAGACTACGAGCAGTACTTC
NA	NA	TRBJ2-5	TRBV19	CASSITERSGEETQYF	TGTGCCAGTAGTATTACAGAGCGGAGTGGTGAAGAGACCCAGTACTTC
NA	NA	TRBJ1-1	TRBV19	CASSAGPVGNTEAFF	TGTGCCAGTAGTGCTGGGCCCGTAGGGAACACTGAAGCTTTCTTT
NA	few	TRBJ1-5	TRBV5-6	CASSLGGLRGNQPQHF	TGTGCCAGCAGCTTGGGCGGGTTAAGGGGCAATCAGCCCCAGCATTTT
NA	NA	TRBJ2-2	TRBV9	CASSAYSKNTGELFF	TGTGCCAGCAGCGCATACTCTAAGAACACCGGGGAGCTGTTTTTT
NA	NA	TRBJ2-1	TRBV9	CASGEDEQFF	TGTGCCAGCGGCGAGGATGAGCAGTTCTTC
TRBD2	NA	TRBJ2-2	TRBV9	CASSVPGGIGELFF	TGTGCCAGCAGCGTACCGGGAGGGATTGGGGAGCTGTTTTTT
NA	NA	TRBJ2-7	TRBV7-3	CASSPGVWGAHEQYF	TGTGCCAGCAGCCCGGGAGTGTGGGGGGCCCACGAGCAGTACTTC
TRBD1	NA	TRBJ2-5	TRBV6-1	CASSEGNRGPETQYF	TGTGCCAGCAGTGAAGGAAACAGGGGGCCGGAGACCCAGTACTTC
NA	large	TRBJ2-3	TRBV19	CASSPGLSSTDTQYF	TGTGCCAGTAGTCCAGGGTTGTCTAGCACAGATACGCAGTATTTT
NA	NA	TRBJ2-7	TRBV9	CASSVGSSAAYEQYF	TGTGCCAGCAGCGTAGGTAGTAGCGCCGCCTACGAGCAGTACTTC
NA	NA	TRBJ2-7	TRBV9	CASSGGHKDGQYF	TGTGCCAGCAGCGGGGGACATAAGGACGGGCAGTACTTC
TRBD1	NA	TRBJ1-2	TRBV4-1	CASSQGTGSNYGYTF	TGCGCCAGCAGCCAAGGGACAGGTTCTAACTATGGCTACACCTTC
NA	NA	TRBJ2-7	TRBV10-3	CAIDGSGERPYEQYF	TGTGCCATAGATGGGTCGGGAGAGAGACCCTACGAGCAGTACTTC
NA	NA	TRBJ2-7	TRBV9	CASSPRTQNYEQYF	TGTGCCAGCAGCCCCCGGACGCAAAACTACGAGCAGTACTTC
NA	NA	TRBJ2-1	TRBV11-2	CASSLETFNEQFF	TGTGCCAGCAGCTTAGAGACCTTTAATGAGCAGTTCTTC
NA	NA	TRBJ1-2	TRBV7-3	CASSPGPGDGYTF	TGTGCCAGCAGCCCCGGACCCGGAGATGGCTACACCTTC
NA	NA	TRBJ2-3	TRBV29-1	CSVDRGTNTDTQYF	TGCAGCGTTGACCGCGGAACGAACACAGATACGCAGTATTTT
TRBD2	once	TRBJ2-1	TRBV27	CASSPRRGSEQFF	TGTGCCAGCAGCCCTAGGCGGGGGAGTGAGCAGTTCTTC
NA	NA	TRBJ1-6	TRBV7-9	CASSLARGSYNSPLHF	TGTGCCAGCAGCTTAGCCAGGGGCTCCTATAATTCACCCCTCCACTTT
NA	NA	TRBJ2-5	TRBV9	CASSVDRRGETQYF	TGTGCCAGCAGCGTTGACAGGCGGGGGGAGACCCAGTACTTC